The 10 T cell receptor beta chains reported below all come from one sample, sequenced in a study of blood T cells in healthy people across ages. Then a second PCR, running roughly 7 to 11 cycles, was carried out with a sample-barcoded 5' primer and a J-beta primer mix. TCRdb re-called the 5' RACE reads through MiXCR, storing one row per CDR3 protein. The data contain over 750,000 distinct CDR3 sequences, 20% to 30% of them singletons. These records were also assigned to another study, of T cells of mothers and their children.

The specimen was blood. These receptors all stem from a boy aged 5-17 years in good health.

In its sample, this clonotype was seen a few times. CDR3 region: CASSQMRGGNTGELFF. The CDR3 DNA follows: TGTGCCAGCAGCCAAATGCGCGGGGGGAACACCGGGGAGCTGTTTTTT. The rearrangement uses TRBV4-2 and TRBJ2-2; 7 nucleotides agree with TRBD2. Germline trimming cut 2 bases from V and 1 base from J; bases unmatched to any gene: 4. The germline gives CDR1 LGHNA, CDR2 YNFKEQ. The length of the CDR3 is 16 residues.

The CDR3 sequence: CASSRGTSFGEQFF. The CDR3 DNA sequence: TGTGCCAGCAGTCGCGGGACTAGCTTCGGTGAGCAGTTCTTC. The chain joins TRBV6-5 to TRBJ2-1; 9 nucleotides agree with TRBD2. J was trimmed by 9 bases and V by 5 bases; bases with no gene match: 8. Germline V gives CDR1 MNHEY, CDR2 SVGAGI. The CDR3 is 14 residues long.

The gene calls are TRBV7-2 and TRBJ2-1, with 7 bases that match TRBD1. With V trimmed by 5 bases and J by 13 bases, 11 bases remained unmatched. CDR1 and CDR2 (germline): SGHTA, FQGNSA. The CDR3 spans 13 residues. DNA of the CDR3: TGTGCCAGCAGCGCTAATCGGGACAGAGAACAGTTCTTC. It encodes CASSANRDREQFF.

DNA of the CDR3: TGTGCCAGCAGTTACTCGAGCCCTGACACTTCCTACGAGCAGTACTTC. Translation: CASSYSSPDTSYEQYF. The genes are TRBV6-5 and TRBJ2-7; D is ambiguous. V was cut by 0 bases and J by 1 base, with 13 bases left in between. The CDR3 spans 16 residues. Germline loops: CDR1 MNHEY, CDR2 SVGAGI.

This clonotype has more than one count but fewer than ten. The V and J genes are TRBV27 and TRBJ1-5; D gene uncertain. CDR3 length: 13 amino acids. Germline V gene data show CDR1 as MNHEY and CDR2 as SMNVEV (reference sequence). V lost 0 bases to trimming and J lost 6 bases, with 6 bases between them. This CDR3 reads CASSLSPVQPQHF. CDR3 coding DNA: TGTGCCAGCAGTTTATCCCCCGTTCAGCCCCAGCATTTT.

This clonotype showed up just a few times. J is TRBJ2-4 and V is TRBV28; D not resolved. The CDR3 totals 14 residues. V lost 2 bases, J lost 6 bases, and 11 bases lay in between. Germline loops: CDR1 MDHEN, CDR2 SYDVKM. As DNA, the CDR3 is TGTGCCAGCAGTTTAGGGCTATCCCCAAACATTCAGTACTTC. Its translation: CASSLGLSPNIQYF.

This sequence joins TRBV4-1 and TRBJ2-5, with a weak D call TRBD2 (6 bases). The DNA end lines up better with TRBJ2-1; the J call may be wrong. In germline, CDR1 is MGHRA, CDR2 YSYEKL. This CDR3 contains 15 residues. The CDR3: CASSQSEIAENEQFF. In nucleotides, the CDR3 is TGCGCCAGCAGCCAAAGTGAGATAGCGGAAAATGAGCAGTTCTTC.

The chain is built from TRBV6-4 and TRBJ2-2, with TRBD1 matching 9 bases. Germline V lookup: CDR1 MRHNA, CDR2 SNTAGT. The CDR3 covers 16 residues. The junction had 9 bases not matched to a gene; V was cut back by 6 bases and J by 4 bases. The CDR3 here is CASSATGGASTGELFF. CDR3 bases: TGTGCCAGCAGCGCCACAGGGGGCGCGAGCACCGGGGAGCTGTTTTTT.

The sample holds a few counts of this clonotype. The V gene is TRBV18, the J gene TRBJ2-1, with 8 bases aligning to TRBD2. Germline CDR1 and CDR2: KGHSH and LQKENI. This CDR3 has 16 residues. The V gene end was trimmed by 0 bases and the J gene end by 1 base; junction bases not matched to a gene: 2. CDR3 loop: CASSPPAGGSYNEQFF. CDR3 in DNA: TGTGCCAGCTCACCACCGGCGGGAGGTTCCTACAATGAGCAGTTCTTC.

This clonotype has only a few counts. This chain connects TRBV7-9 to TRBJ2-5; 10 bases fit TRBD1. There are 17 residues in the CDR3. V lost 0 bases and J lost 2; bases outside the gene matches: 6. Germline CDR1 reads SEHNR; CDR2 reads FQNEAQ (reference sequence). The CDR3 here is CASSLAFRDRGQETQYF. CDR3 DNA sequence: TGTGCCAGCAGCTTAGCCTTCCGGGACAGGGGTCAAGAGACCCAGTACTTC.